This T cell receptor (beta chain) was recovered during a study of cytomegalovirus exposure and HLA in healthy donors. Overall study results and limits: Further analysis, carried out later, found HLA-associated TCR beta chains more clonally expanded than equally common other chains. As a later analysis showed, several of the most significant clusters appeared to be linked to common viral pathogens.

On this clone itself: Antigen unknown.

CDR1 and CDR2 (germline): KGHSH, LQKENI. This CDR3 has 14 amino acids. The junction had 8 bases not matched to a gene; V was cut back by 2 bases and J by 9 bases. In the PCR, 60 Vbeta and 13 Jbeta primers were used. Here immunoSEQ multiplex PCR was the method, and the copy in TCRdb shows in-frame clones only, minus some. The sample gives some 160,000 clones, around 80% of which show up once; 0.69% is in the top ten. The sample comprised PBMCs. The clonotype comes from a middle-aged woman in good health and CMV-seronegative. V gene TRBV18 combines with J gene TRBJ2-7; 9 nucleotides match TRBD1. The CDR3 DNA follows: TGTGCCAGCTCACCAATGGGACAGGGTGGAGGGCAGTACTTC. Amino acid sequence: CASSPMGQGGGQYF.